The 13 T cell receptor beta chains below come from one sample, sequenced in a study of blood T cell repertoires in COVID-19. The table came from immunoSEQ multiplex PCR; TCRdb's copy has only in-frame clones and leaves some out. In the table there are 110,000 to 150,000 clones, over 65% of which are singletons. Specimen: PBMCs or T cells enriched from blood (not recorded which). The receptors shown here come from a woman aged 50 to 60 who had recovered from COVID-19.

This chain uses TRBV28 with TRBJ2-1; possibly TRBD1 for D (5 bases). The CDR3 loop spans 13 amino acids. CDR1 and CDR2 (germline): MDHEN, SYDVKM. V was cut by 6 bases and J by 7 bases, with 13 bases left in between. The CDR3 DNA sequence: TGTGCCAGCAGGCTGACAGTTGCAAATGAGCAGTTCTTC. Amino acids: CASRLTVANEQFF.

The chain couples TRBV7-2 to TRBJ2-2; no clear D gene. Looked up from germline, CDR1 is SGHTA and CDR2 is FQGNSA. V was trimmed by 5 bases and J by 6 bases, leaving 7 bases between them. The CDR3 length is 12 residues. This CDR3 reads CASSQGAGELFF. The CDR3 DNA sequence: TGTGCCAGCAGCCAAGGAGCCGGGGAGCTGTTTTTT.

The chain links TRBV5-6 to TRBJ1-6, with a weak D call TRBD1 (5 bases). Germline lookup yields CDR1 SGHDT and CDR2 YYEEEE. This CDR3 region has 13 residues. V was trimmed by 0 bases and J by 7 bases, leaving 5 bases between them. The CDR3 region has the DNA TGTGCCAGCAGCTTGGGGGGCAATTCACCCCTCCACTTT. The encoded protein is CASSLGGNSPLHF.

The chain employs TRBV4-1 and TRBJ2-6, with D unresolved. V was cut by 1 base and J by 0 bases, with 13 bases left in between. Germline V lookup: CDR1 MGHRA, CDR2 YSYEKL. The CDR3 loop spans 18 amino acids. This CDR3 reads CASSQGPRGSSGANVLTF. In DNA, the CDR3 is TGCGCCAGCAGCCAAGGTCCCCGCGGAAGCTCTGGGGCCAACGTCCTGACTTTC.

This rearrangement joins TRBV21-1 to TRBJ2-3; the table's D call of TRBD2 was not tested on the DNA. TRBV21-1 is reported as a pseudogene. CDR3 size: 17 residues. The CDR3 DNA reads TGTGCCAGCATCGTTGAAGGGCGGGGAGGACTCGCAGATACGCAGTATTTT. Its translation is CASIVEGRGGLADTQYF.

CDR3 in DNA: TGTGCCAGCAGCTTAGAGGGGCCAGCACAAGCTTTCTTT. As protein: CASSLEGPAQAFF. The V call is TRBV7-9, the J call TRBJ1-1; tentative D call: TRBD1 (5 bases). Trimming removed 1 base from V and 9 bases from J, with 12 bases in between. The CDR3 length is 13 residues. Germline V lookup: CDR1 SEHNR, CDR2 FQNEAQ (reference sequence).

This rearrangement joins TRBV7-9 to TRBJ1-5, with D uncertain. The CDR3 has 16 residues. Between the trimmed V and J ends, which lost 1 base and 1 base, there was a span of 11 bases. Germline values: CDR1 SEHNR, CDR2 FQNEAQ (reference sequence). As DNA, the CDR3 is TGTGCCAGCAGCTTAGAGGTTGGAGGCAGCAATCAGCCCCAGCATTTT. Translating it yields CASSLEVGGSNQPQHF.

In its sample, this clone was seen once. The rearrangement uses TRBV2 and TRBJ1-5, with D tentatively TRBD1 (6 bases). V lost 6 bases and J lost 9, with 12 bases in between. The germline V gene encodes CDR1 SNHLY and CDR2 FYNNEI. The CDR3 sequence is 12 residues long. CDR3 in DNA: TGTGCCAGCAGGGACAGCTTAGGGCCCCAGCATTTT. This translates into CASRDSLGPQHF.

V and J are TRBV19 and TRBJ2-7; TRBD1 aligns across 11 bases. The germline V gene has CDR1 LNHDA and CDR2 SQIVND (reference sequence). The CDR3 spans 15 residues. The CDR3 nucleotides read TGTTCCTCCTTTGAACCGGGACAGGGGGACCACGAGCAGTACGTC. Translated, it gives CSSFEPGQGDHEQYV.

The chain recombines TRBV7-9 with TRBJ2-5, with 11 nucleotides matching TRBD1. Germline CDR1 is SEHNR and CDR2 is FQNEAQ (reference sequence). The CDR3 consists of 16 residues. The V and J ends lost 1 base and 2 bases, in that order; junction bases with no gene match: 3. CDR3 sequence (DNA): TGTGCCAGCAGCTTAGTGGGGGACAGGGGGCAAGAGACCCAGTACTTC. Its translation: CASSLVGDRGQETQYF.

V and J are TRBV6-5 and TRBJ1-5; 7 bases line up with TRBD1. Trimming took 7 bases from V and 3 from J; bases not matched to a gene: 6. This CDR3 region has 14 residues. Germline V CDR1 and CDR2: MNHEY, SVGAGI. CDR3 nucleotides: TGTGCCAGCACTTCGACAGGGACCAATCAGCCCCAGCATTTT. It codes for CASTSTGTNQPQHF.

V and J are TRBV12-3 or TRBV12-4 and TRBJ1-1, with D unresolved. V dropped 3 bases and J dropped 2 bases, with 7 bases sitting between them. The length of the CDR3 is 13 residues. CDR3 bases: TGTGCCAGCAGTTTTCGACAAAACACTGAAGCTTTCTTT. Amino acid sequence: CASSFRQNTEAFF.

The chain joins TRBV29-1 to TRBJ2-7; 8 positions agree with TRBD1. The CDR3 has 17 residues. Germline CDR1 and CDR2: SQVTM and ANQGSEA. Trimming at V came to 0 bases and at J to 0 bases, leaving 10 bases not matched to a gene. As DNA, the CDR3 is TGCAGCGTTGAAGACCCGGACAGGGATGGAAGCTCCTACGAGCAGTACTTC. Amino acids: CSVEDPDRDGSSYEQYF.